Shown below are 14 T cell receptor beta chains from a single sample sequenced in a study of cytomegalovirus exposure and HLA in healthy donors. 13 Jbeta primers and 60 Vbeta primers were used for the PCR. Method: immunoSEQ multiplex PCR; TCRdb's copy keeps in-frame clones and lacks some. Of almost 200,000 clones detected, around 80% appear once; the ten largest clones hold 1.5% to 2%. The source material was PBMCs. The receptors come from a man aged 30 to 39 in good health and CMV-seronegative.

This chain joins TRBV27 and TRBJ1-1; weak D call: TRBD1 (6 bases). In germline, CDR1 is MNHEY, CDR2 SMNVEV (reference sequence). The CDR3 is made up of 13 amino acids. Trimming removed 2 bases at V and 5 bases at J, with 9 bases between. In DNA, the CDR3 is TGTGCCAGCAGTTTAAGGGGGTGGACTGAAGCTTTCTTT. This encodes CASSLRGWTEAFF.

The genes are TRBV9 and TRBJ1-2; no firm D call. The CDR3 covers 14 residues. CDR1 is SGDLS and CDR2 is YYNGEE in the germline V gene. Trimming shortened V by 0 bases and J by 2 bases, and 8 bases separated the two germline ends. Here the CDR3 DNA reads TGTGCCAGCAGCGTAGATCAGGCGAACTATGGCTACACCTTC. It is translated as CASSVDQANYGYTF.

The V and J genes are TRBV5-4 and TRBJ2-7; the D gene is possibly TRBD2 (5 bases). V dropped 4 bases and J dropped 2 bases, with 13 bases sitting between them. The germline V gene encodes CDR1 SGHNT and CDR2 YYREEE (reference sequence). There are 14 residues in the CDR3. As DNA, the CDR3 is TGTGCCAGCAGCCCCCGGGAATCTCCCTACGAGCAGTACTTC. Amino acids: CASSPRESPYEQYF.

The V call is TRBV5-4, the J call TRBJ2-3; a possible D gene is TRBD2 (6 bases). Trimming removed 6 bases at V and 3 bases at J, with 23 bases between. From germline, CDR1 is SGHNT and CDR2 YYREEE (reference sequence). CDR3 length: 17 residues. The DNA for the CDR3 is TGTGCCAGCACCTCTCCTAGCGTAGGGGAGTTGACAGATACGCAGTATTTT. Translating it yields CASTSPSVGELTDTQYF.

V usage is TRBV7-2 and J usage is TRBJ2-5, with TRBD1 matching over 8 bases. Germline trimming cut 5 bases from V and 7 bases from J; bases unmatched to any gene: 9. There are 14 residues in the CDR3. Germline values: CDR1 SGHTA, CDR2 FQGNSA. The CDR3: CASSRDRGQGTQYF. DNA of the CDR3: TGTGCCAGCAGCCGCGACAGGGGCCAGGGGACCCAGTACTTC.

The chain uses TRBV9 and TRBJ1-5; D is unclear. The CDR3 spans 14 residues. V was pared by 0 bases and J by 4 bases, with 8 bases between. Germline CDR1 SGDLS, CDR2 YYNGEE. The CDR3 reads CASSVEPRNQPQHF. CDR3 bases: TGTGCCAGCAGCGTAGAACCGAGGAATCAGCCCCAGCATTTT. The whole variable domain, remainder taken from reference TRBV9 and TRBJ1-5, is DSGVTQTPKHLITATGQRVTLRCSPRSGDLSVYWYQQSLDQGLQFLIQYYNGEERAKGNILERFSAQQFPDLHSELNLSSLELGDSALYFCASSVEPRNQPQHFGDGTRLSIL.

The chain uses TRBV13 and TRBJ2-2; 7 nucleotides match TRBD2. Trimming cost V 6 bases and J 0 bases; bases outside gene matches: 10. The V gene's germline CDR1 is PRHDT and CDR2 FYEKMQ (reference sequence). This CDR3 region has 17 residues. In DNA form, the CDR3 reads TGTGCCAGCAGAGAGTCCCCTAGCGGCGCGAACACCGGGGAGCTGTTTTTT. Protein: CASRESPSGANTGELFF.

The rearrangement uses TRBV11-2 and TRBJ1-5; tentative D call: TRBD1 (5 bases). CDR3 length equals 16 residues. Trimming took off 5 bases at V and 5 bases at J, with 19 bases between the two ends. The germline V gene has CDR1 SGHAT and CDR2 FQNNGV. The CDR3 spells CASSPNGAFSDQPQHF. CDR3 DNA: TGTGCCAGCAGCCCGAATGGGGCGTTTTCGGATCAGCCCCAGCATTTT. Together with reference TRBV11-2 and TRBJ1-5, the CDR3 gives the full variable domain: EAGVAQSPRYKIIEKRQSVAFWCNPISGHATLYWYQQILGQGPKLLIQFQNNGVVDDSQLPKDRFSAERLKGVDSTLKIQPAKLEDSAVYLCASSPNGAFSDQPQHFGDGTRLSIL.

The chain recombines TRBV5-1 with TRBJ2-5, with 10 bases fitting TRBD2. The junction had 9 bases not matched to a gene; V was cut back by 3 bases and J by 4 bases. The length of the CDR3 is 16 residues. Germline V gives CDR1 SGHRS, CDR2 YFSETQ. The CDR3 sequence: CASSSSASGRIETQYF. Written as DNA, the CDR3 is TGCGCCAGCAGCTCATCCGCTAGCGGGAGAATAGAGACCCAGTACTTC.

This clone has just one count. In DNA form, the CDR3 reads TGTGCCAGCAGCTCCCAGACAGGCCAAGAAAAACTGTTTTTT. Translating it yields CASSSQTGQEKLFF. The chain has TRBV7-9 and TRBJ1-4; a possible D gene is TRBD1 (6 bases). The CDR3 sequence is 14 residues long. The V gene's germline CDR1 is SEHNR and CDR2 FQNEAQ (reference sequence). V shed 4 bases and J shed 8 bases, with 14 bases lying between them.

The V call is TRBV2, the J call TRBJ1-3; D is perhaps TRBD1 (5 bases). Germline CDR1 SNHLY, CDR2 FYNNEI. The V end lost 2 bases, the J end lost 4 bases, and 9 bases lay between the germline ends. The CDR3 has 14 amino acids. The CDR3 loop reads CASSEPRAGNTIYF. CDR3 in DNA: TGTGCCAGCAGTGAACCCAGGGCCGGAAACACCATATATTTT.

The chain uses TRBV18 and TRBJ2-7; 9 bases agree with TRBD2. Trimming at V came to 4 bases and at J to 3 bases, leaving 4 bases not matched to a gene. CDR1 KGHSH and CDR2 LQKENI come from the germline V gene. The CDR3 length is 14 residues. The CDR3 protein is CASSQASGNYEQYF. CDR3 DNA sequence: TGTGCCAGCTCACAGGCTAGCGGGAACTACGAGCAGTACTTC.

This chain links TRBV9 with TRBJ2-7; 10 nucleotides align to TRBD1. The length of the CDR3 is 13 residues. The germline V gene encodes CDR1 SGDLS and CDR2 YYNGEE. The ends lost 4 bases at V and 7 bases at J; junction bases unmatched: 5. The CDR3 loop reads CASSLTGGWEQYF. The CDR3 DNA sequence: TGTGCCAGCAGCCTGACAGGGGGCTGGGAGCAGTACTTC.

V and J are TRBV5-1 and TRBJ2-7; 9 positions match TRBD1. Looked up from germline, CDR1 is SGHRS and CDR2 is YFSETQ. CDR3 length: 15 residues. J gave up 3 bases and V 0 bases, and 4 bases lay outside the gene matches. The DNA for the CDR3 is TGCGCCAGCAGCTTGGCACAGGGGGCAATCTACGAGCAGTACTTC. Its translation: CASSLAQGAIYEQYF.